This T cell receptor (beta chain) originates from a study of blood T cell repertoires in COVID-19. About the study: Sites across the United States, Italy and Spain contributed samples from acute and convalescent COVID-19. From T cells, B-cell-depleted T cells, or PBMCs came the material, which was cDNA or gDNA.

V shed 4 bases, J shed 5 bases, and the junction held 2 bases outside the gene matches. The length of the CDR3 is 14 residues. Germline V gene data show CDR1 as SGHVS and CDR2 as FNYEAQ. Patients from Seattle were sampled longitudinally, starting during active infection. Original processing notes: Estimated nucleated cell counts came from reference gene primer amplification. Repertoires were generated with immunoSEQ multiplex PCR, while TCRdb's copy carries only in-frame clones and drops some. V, J and clone size are those of that table, while D and trimming were read from the DNA. The sample lists about 150,000 clones, more than 80% occurring once.

This receptor was taken from a man aged 18 to 30 with COVID-19, enrolled during active disease. The material sequenced was peripheral blood. The chain joins TRBV7-6 to TRBJ1-5; 10 bases are a match to TRBD1. The CDR3 DNA follows: TGTGCCAGCAGCTCCGGACAGGGGGATCAGCCCCAGCATTTT. Its protein product is CASSSGQGDQPQHF. Full variable domain (missing parts from reference TRBV7-6 and TRBJ1-5): GAGVSQSPRYKVTKRGQDVALRCDPISGHVSLYWYRQALGQGPEFLTYFNYEAQQDKSGLPNDRFSAERPEGSISTLTIQRTEQRDSAMYRCASSSGQGDQPQHFGDGTRLSIL.